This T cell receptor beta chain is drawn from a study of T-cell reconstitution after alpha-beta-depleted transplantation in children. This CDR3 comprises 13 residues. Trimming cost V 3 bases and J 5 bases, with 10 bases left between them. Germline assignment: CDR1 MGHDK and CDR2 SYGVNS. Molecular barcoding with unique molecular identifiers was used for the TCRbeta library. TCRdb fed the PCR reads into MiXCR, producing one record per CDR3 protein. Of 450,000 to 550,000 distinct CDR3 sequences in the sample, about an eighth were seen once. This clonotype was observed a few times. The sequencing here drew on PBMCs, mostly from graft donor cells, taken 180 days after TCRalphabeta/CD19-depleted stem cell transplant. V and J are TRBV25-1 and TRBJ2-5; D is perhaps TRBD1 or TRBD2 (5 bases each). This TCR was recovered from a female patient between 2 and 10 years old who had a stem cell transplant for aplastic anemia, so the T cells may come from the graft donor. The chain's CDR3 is CASSDGGRETQYF. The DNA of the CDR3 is TGTGCCAGCAGTGATGGGGGACGGGAGACCCAGTACTTC.